The clone carrying this TCR beta chain was detected ten times or more. Its target is not known. CDR1 and CDR2 (germline): MNHEY, SVGAGI. This CDR3 region has 15 residues. With V trimmed by 1 base and J by 5 bases, 5 bases remained unmatched. 5'RACE with constant-segment primers yielded barcoded, UMI-tagged TCR alpha and TCR beta cDNA libraries. TCRdb passed the 5' RACE reads through MiXCR, listing each CDR3 protein once. Altogether fewer than 250,000 distinct CDR3 sequences are present, over 9.5% being singletons, with the ten largest covering approximately 3%. This specimen belongs to a study of T-cell memory formation after mild COVID-19. Study observations and caveats: Clones from the second wave (peaking day 37) had unconfirmed SARS-CoV-2 specificity.

V and J are TRBV6-5 and TRBJ2-3; 8 nucleotides align to TRBD2. The TCR comes from a man between 18 and 29 years old who had mild COVID-19 (a few samples of this study predate the infection). Cell type and time point are not known. Input material: PBMCs or a T cell subset sorted from them (not recorded which). The CDR3 region has the DNA TGTGCCAGCAGTTACTTGGGACTAGGGGGAGATACGCAGTATTTT. Its translation is CASSYLGLGGDTQYF.